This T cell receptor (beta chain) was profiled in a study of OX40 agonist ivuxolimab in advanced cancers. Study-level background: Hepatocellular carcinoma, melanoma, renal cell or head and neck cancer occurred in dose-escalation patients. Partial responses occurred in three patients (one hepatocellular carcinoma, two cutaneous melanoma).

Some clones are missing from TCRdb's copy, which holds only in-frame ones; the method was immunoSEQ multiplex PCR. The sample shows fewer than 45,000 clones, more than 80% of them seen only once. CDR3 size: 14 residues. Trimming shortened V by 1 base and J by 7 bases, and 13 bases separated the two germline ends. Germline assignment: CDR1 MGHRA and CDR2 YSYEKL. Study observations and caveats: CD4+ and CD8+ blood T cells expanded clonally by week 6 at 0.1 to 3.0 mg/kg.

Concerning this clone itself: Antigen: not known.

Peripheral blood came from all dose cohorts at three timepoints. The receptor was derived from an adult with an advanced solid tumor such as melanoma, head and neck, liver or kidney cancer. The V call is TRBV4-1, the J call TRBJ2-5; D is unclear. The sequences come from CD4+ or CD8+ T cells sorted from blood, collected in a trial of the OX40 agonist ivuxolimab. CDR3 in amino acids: CASSQAPDPRTQYF. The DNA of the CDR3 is TGCGCCAGCAGCCAAGCCCCCGACCCGCGGACCCAGTACTTC.